This TCR beta chain was sequenced during a study of cytomegalovirus exposure and HLA in healthy donors. Study-wide results and caveats: In terms of immune exposure information, only CMV serostatus was available.

Regarding this clone: Its antigen is as yet unknown.

Primers: 60 Vbeta forward and 13 Jbeta reverse. Libraries were prepared by immunoSEQ multiplex PCR; TCRdb keeps only in-frame clonotypes and omits some of them. This table has 75,000 to 95,000 clones, around 77% appearing once. The V and J ends lost 10 bases and 6 bases, in that order; junction bases with no gene match: 18. The CDR3 totals 16 residues. Germline lookup yields CDR1 MRHNA and CDR2 SNTAGT. This TCR was sampled from a man aged 50 to 59 in good health and CMV-seronegative. The V call is TRBV6-4, the J call TRBJ1-5; 7 bases agree with TRBD1. Sequenced sample: PBMCs. CDR3 nucleotide sequence: TGTGCCACCCCCGGGAGGGGGCGCTTGTGTCCTCAGCCCCAGCATTTT. Its translation: CATPGRGRLCPQPQHF.